The rows below give T cell receptor beta chains drawn from one sample of a study of T cell responses to AZD1222 COVID-19 vaccine. Clones were read by immunoSEQ multiplex PCR, and TCRdb kept only the in-frame ones, dropping some. The sample lists some 120,000 clones; roughly 87% were seen once. The sequencing here drew on peripheral blood, taken on day 0 of AZD1222 vaccination. Receptors were obtained from an adult in good health. The CDR3 runs from the conserved cysteine through the conserved F or W. D genes are given only for firm matches. Some rows mark clone size as missing; the rest say once, few, many or name a class of expanded clone.

d_gene	v_gene	abundance	j_gene	CDR3aa	CDR3nt
-	TRBV11-2	once	TRBJ2-1	CASSHSGGVSYNEQFF	TGTGCCAGCAGCCATAGTGGGGGAGTGTCCTACAATGAGCAGTTCTTC
TRBD1	TRBV29-1	-	TRBJ2-4	CSVRTGMTIQYF	TGCAGCGTTCGGACAGGGATGACCATTCAGTACTTC
TRBD1	TRBV13	-	TRBJ2-5	CASSLEPGTGEETQYF	TGTGCCAGCAGCTTAGAACCCGGGACAGGGGAAGAGACCCAGTACTTC
TRBD2	TRBV9	once	TRBJ2-7	CASSTPQGVPSGRVGRSYEQYF	TGTGCCAGCAGCACCCCGCAGGGGGTCCCTAGCGGGAGGGTGGGTCGATCCTACGAGCAGTACTTC
TRBD1	TRBV28	-	TRBJ1-6	CASSDNKLLGGHFYNSPLHF	TGTGCCAGCAGTGATAATAAACTTCTAGGGGGCCACTTCTATAATTCACCCCTCCACTTT
-	TRBV9	-	TRBJ1-2	CASSVGAGSHGYTF	TGTGCCAGCAGCGTAGGGGCAGGGAGTCATGGCTACACCTTC
TRBD2	TRBV3-1/TRBV3-2	-	TRBJ2-7	CASSRELAGPLAGYEQYF	TGTGCCAGCAGCCGGGAACTAGCGGGACCTTTGGCGGGCTACGAGCAGTACTTC
-	TRBV5-1	-	TRBJ2-7	CASSAGTGNYEQYF	TGCGCCAGCAGCGCCGGAACGGGAAACTACGAGCAGTACTTC
-	TRBV5-1	-	TRBJ1-1	CASSLAENTEAFF	TGCGCCAGCAGCTTGGCCGAGAACACTGAAGCTTTCTTT
TRBD1	TRBV27	once	TRBJ2-5	CASRRDRGTGETQYF	TGTGCCAGCCGCCGGGACAGGGGAACAGGGGAGACCCAGTACTTC
-	TRBV7-2	-	TRBJ1-4	CASSLKKRSTNEKLFF	TGTGCCAGCAGCTTAAAGAAGAGGTCAACTAATGAAAAACTGTTTTTT
-	TRBV28	-	TRBJ1-2	CASSLLTQHNYGYTF	TGTGCCAGCAGTTTACTTACACAGCATAACTATGGCTACACCTTC
TRBD2	TRBV7-3	few	TRBJ2-7	CASSLTGGSSYEQYF	TGTGCCAGCAGCTTAACCGGCGGGAGCTCGTACGAGCAGTACTTC
TRBD1	TRBV19	-	TRBJ1-1	CASSRTGTGDYNTEAFF	TGTGCCAGTAGTAGAACCGGGACAGGGGACTATAACACTGAAGCTTTCTTT
TRBD1	TRBV4-1	once	TRBJ2-5	CASRGQGHETQYF	TGCGCCAGCCGCGGACAGGGGCACGAGACCCAGTACTTC
-	TRBV24-1	-	TRBJ1-2	CATSDSRWGGYTF	TGTGCCACCAGTGACTCTCGCTGGGGTGGCTACACCTTC
TRBD2	TRBV28	-	TRBJ2-7	CASSFNLAGHYEQYF	TGTGCCAGCAGTTTCAACCTAGCGGGGCACTACGAGCAGTACTTC
-	TRBV27	-	TRBJ1-1	CASSLEAGPNTEAFF	TGTGCCAGCAGTTTAGAAGCAGGGCCGAACACTGAAGCTTTCTTT
-	TRBV7-3	-	TRBJ1-1	CASSLIFGGEAFF	TGTGCCAGCAGCTTAATATTTGGGGGGGAAGCTTTCTTT
-	TRBV30	-	TRBJ2-1	CAWSVVRLGYNEQFF	TGTGCCTGGAGTGTTGTTCGACTAGGTTACAATGAGCAGTTCTTC
-	TRBV5-1	once	TRBJ1-5	CASSLVGADQPQHF	TGCGCCAGCAGCTTGGTGGGGGCTGATCAGCCCCAGCATTTT
-	TRBV30	-	TRBJ2-2	CAWSINTGELFF	TGTGCCTGGTCAATTAACACCGGGGAGCTGTTTTTT
-	TRBV6-5	-	TRBJ1-2	CASIPGRSYGYTF	TGTGCCAGCATACCCGGGAGGTCATATGGCTACACCTTC
-	TRBV5-4	few	TRBJ2-1	CASSLKSGPYNEQFF	TGTGCCAGCAGCTTGAAGTCGGGGCCCTACAATGAGCAGTTCTTC
-	TRBV27	-	TRBJ2-7	CASSLSLPYEQYF	TGTGCCAGCAGTTTATCGCTTCCCTACGAGCAGTACTTC
-	TRBV6-5	once	TRBJ1-5	CASSYIRGSGQPQHF	TGTGCCAGCAGTTACATACGGGGGAGTGGGCAGCCCCAGCATTTT
TRBD1	TRBV2	-	TRBJ1-6	CASSLDRVSSPLHF	TGTGCCAGCAGCCTTGACAGGGTTAGTTCACCCCTCCACTTT
-	TRBV29-1	-	TRBJ2-7	CSVEDFLLGGSYYEQYF	TGCAGCGTTGAAGATTTTTTATTAGGGGGTAGCTACTACGAGCAGTACTTC
-	TRBV5-5	-	TRBJ2-3	CASSLYLGAADTQYF	TGTGCCAGCAGCTTGTATCTGGGGGCTGCAGATACGCAGTATTTT
-	TRBV5-6	few	TRBJ1-2	CASSLVAGVNYGYTF	TGTGCCAGCAGCTTGGTGGCAGGAGTTAACTATGGCTACACCTTC
-	TRBV30	-	TRBJ2-2	CAWSHKVAGSAGELFF	TGTGCCTGGAGCCATAAGGTTGCGGGATCAGCCGGGGAGCTGTTTTTT
-	TRBV19	once	TRBJ2-7	CASSPTGLYEQYF	TGTGCCAGTAGTCCTACGGGCCTCTACGAGCAGTACTTC
TRBD2	TRBV7-6	-	TRBJ2-5	CASSLAALAGRETQYF	TGTGCCAGCAGCTTAGCAGCTCTAGCGGGGAGGGAGACCCAGTACTTC
-	TRBV24-1	-	TRBJ2-1	CATSDPHRGEQFF	TGTGCCACCAGTGACCCTCATAGGGGTGAGCAGTTCTTC
-	TRBV27	-	TRBJ2-1	CASGNLGSQRDEQFF	TGTGCCAGCGGCAATCTCGGGAGCCAGCGGGATGAGCAGTTCTTC
-	TRBV6-2/TRBV6-3	-	TRBJ2-1	CASSSRSNAGRYEQFF	TGTGCCAGCAGTTCACGGTCTAACGCGGGGCGATATGAGCAGTTCTTC
TRBD1	TRBV28	-	TRBJ2-7	CASSSGDRLYEQYF	TGTGCCAGCAGTTCTGGGGACAGACTCTACGAGCAGTACTTC
-	TRBV2	-	TRBJ2-1	CASAAVSYNEQFF	TGTGCCAGCGCGGCGGTCTCCTACAATGAGCAGTTCTTC
-	TRBV5-1	-	TRBJ1-5	CASSPTGGGNQPQHF	TGCGCCAGCAGCCCGACTGGGGGTGGCAATCAGCCCCAGCATTTT
-	TRBV11-2	-	TRBJ1-2	CASSRRGGSYGYTF	TGTGCCAGCAGTCGAAGGGGTGGCAGCTATGGCTACACCTTC
-	TRBV27	-	TRBJ2-2	CASSLWQGELFF	TGTGCCAGCAGTTTATGGCAGGGGGAGCTGTTTTTT
-	TRBV14	-	TRBJ2-2	CASSQVGRGVGELFF	TGTGCCAGCAGCCAAGTCGGGCGGGGAGTCGGGGAGCTGTTTTTT
-	TRBV19	once	TRBJ2-7	CASSIDSVRREQYF	TGTGCCAGTAGTATAGACAGCGTGCGGCGCGAGCAGTACTTC
TRBD2	TRBV4-3	-	TRBJ2-3	CASSQDSFRRTSGSTDTQYF	TGCGCCAGCAGCCAAGATTCGTTTAGACGGACTAGCGGAAGCACAGATACGCAGTATTTT
TRBD1	TRBV5-1	-	TRBJ1-5	CASSLTGVNQPQHF	TGCGCCAGCAGCTTGACAGGGGTCAATCAGCCCCAGCATTTT
-	TRBV5-4	-	TRBJ2-5	CASGQETQYF	TGTGCCAGCGGCCAAGAGACCCAGTACTTC
TRBD1	TRBV29-1	few	TRBJ1-1	CRASQGGTEAFF	TGCAGGGCCTCGCAGGGGGGGACTGAAGCTTTCTTT
TRBD1	TRBV7-7	-	TRBJ2-7	CASSAGGGQGGEQYF	TGTGCTAGCAGCGCCGGAGGGGGACAGGGTGGCGAGCAGTACTTC
-	TRBV7-2	-	TRBJ2-3	CASSLVYGDTQYF	TGTGCCAGCAGCTTAGTCTATGGGGATACGCAGTATTTT
-	TRBV7-9	-	TRBJ2-7	CASSAGRPPYEQYF	TGTGCCAGCAGCGCGGGACGGCCCCCCTACGAGCAGTACTTC
-	TRBV30	-	TRBJ2-7	CAWTHGTYEQYF	TGTGCCTGGACCCACGGGACCTACGAGCAGTACTTC